Reported below is one TCR beta chain. Its specificity is unknown. Profiled with immunoSEQ multiplex PCR; TCRdb holds only in-frame clones, not every one. The sample contains tens of thousands of clones, nearly 90% of which appear only once. This entry is derived from a study of T cell responses to AZD1222 COVID-19 vaccine. Notes on the study in general: Baseline seropositivity characterized only a handful of AZD1222 recipients.

This CDR3 is 12 amino acids long. Germline CDR1 is GTSNPN and CDR2 is SVGIG (reference sequence). The V end lost 5 bases, the J end lost 8 bases, and 16 bases lay between the germline ends. This rearrangement joins TRBV30 to TRBJ2-7, with a tentative D call TRBD1 (5 bases). The receptor comes from an adult in good health. This sample comprised peripheral blood, obtained on day 0 of AZD1222 vaccination. The CDR3 sequence: CAWGQNDRQQYF. Written as DNA, the CDR3 is TGTGCCTGGGGACAAAACGACCGGCAGCAGTACTTC.